This TCR beta chain was identified during a study of T cell responses to AZD1222 COVID-19 vaccine. Libraries were prepared by immunoSEQ multiplex PCR; TCRdb keeps only in-frame clonotypes and omits some of them. This table has about 150,000 clones, about 83% appearing once. The V end lost 4 bases, the J end lost 6 bases, and 10 bases lay between the germline ends. CDR1 and CDR2 (germline): SEHNR, FQNEAQ (reference sequence). The CDR3 totals 13 residues. This clone has just a few counts. This clonotype originated in an adult who received the AZD1222 COVID-19 vaccine. J is TRBJ2-1 and V is TRBV7-9; D uncertain. Specimen: peripheral blood, collected 28 days after the second AZD1222 dose. CDR3 sequence reads: CASSSVLGNEQFF. CDR3 sequence (DNA): TGTGCCAGCAGCTCGGTCTTGGGCAATGAGCAGTTCTTC.